This TCR beta chain was found in a study of cytomegalovirus exposure and HLA in healthy donors. Use of 60 Vbeta and 13 Jbeta primers characterized the PCR. This table comes from immunoSEQ multiplex PCR, and its TCRdb copy is limited to in-frame clones, with some not included. This table holds roughly 170,000 clones, 84% found once. The V end was cut by 7 bases, the J end by 2 bases, with 36 bases between. Germline CDR1 LGHNT, CDR2 FRNRAP. The CDR3 covers 22 residues. The chain employs TRBV12-5 and TRBJ1-5; D perhaps matches TRBD1 (6 bases). This sequence originates from a girl aged 2-9 years in good health and CMV-seropositive. Sample: PBMCs. In nucleotides, the CDR3 is TGTGCTAGTGCCTCCCGCCAAGGTCCCCGTGGACAGTCGACCAGGGGCAATCAGCCCCAGCATTTT. It specifies CASASRQGPRGQSTRGNQPQHF.